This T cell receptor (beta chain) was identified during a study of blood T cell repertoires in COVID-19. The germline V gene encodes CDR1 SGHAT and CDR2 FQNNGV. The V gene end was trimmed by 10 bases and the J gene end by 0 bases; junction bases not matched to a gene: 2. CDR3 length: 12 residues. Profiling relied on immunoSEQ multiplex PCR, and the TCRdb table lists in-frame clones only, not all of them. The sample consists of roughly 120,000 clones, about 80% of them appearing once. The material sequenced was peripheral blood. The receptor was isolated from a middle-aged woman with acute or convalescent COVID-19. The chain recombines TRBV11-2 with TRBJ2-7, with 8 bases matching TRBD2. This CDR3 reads CATGGASYEQYF. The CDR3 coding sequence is TGTGCCACCGGGGGGGCCTCCTACGAGCAGTACTTC.